Listed below are T cell receptor beta chains from one sample, sequenced in a study of blood T cell repertoires in COVID-19. Assay used: immunoSEQ multiplex PCR; TCRdb lists only in-frame clones, some missing. The sample carries 250,000 to 300,000 clones, 85% to 90% recorded once. The specimen sequenced was peripheral blood. These receptors were taken from a woman aged 45-60 years with COVID-19, enrolled during active disease. Each CDR3 is given with its conserved first and last residue. A D gene is named only where the DNA matches it firmly. The size entry is marked missing in some rows and otherwise reads once, few, many or a size class.

V	J	size	D	DNA	CDR3
TRBV6-2/TRBV6-3	TRBJ1-5	.	.	TGTGCCAGCAGCTCCAGACAGGGCAATCAGCCCCAGCATTTT	CASSSRQGNQPQHF
TRBV11-3	TRBJ2-2	.	.	TGTGCGATTGCCGGCGGATTGAACACCGGGGAGCTGTTTTTT	CAIAGGLNTGELFF
TRBV18	TRBJ1-1	once	.	TGTGCCAGCTCGCCCCACGGGACAACTGGGGACACTGAAGCTTTCTTT	CASSPHGTTGDTEAFF
TRBV6-2/TRBV6-3	TRBJ1-5	.	.	TGTGCCAGCAGTTACTCGATGGCGGGGGCGAAGGACATACACAATCAGCCCCAGCATTTT	CASSYSMAGAKDIHNQPQHF
TRBV5-1	TRBJ2-3	.	TRBD2	TGCGCCAGCAGCGACCCAGCGGGAGTTCAGTATTTT	CASSDPAGVQYF
TRBV7-2	TRBJ1-5	.	TRBD1	TGTGCCAGCAGCACGACAGGGGAAAGCAATCAGCCCCAGCATTTT	CASSTTGESNQPQHF
TRBV5-1	TRBJ2-1	once	.	TGCGCCAGCAGCTTGACCCTAGGGGGTAGCTTCTACAATGAGCAGTTCTTC	CASSLTLGGSFYNEQFF
TRBV5-4	TRBJ2-5	.	TRBD1	TGTGCCAGCAACCCGGGACAGCCGTACCAAGAGACCCAGTACTTC	CASNPGQPYQETQYF
TRBV5-6	TRBJ1-3	.	.	TGTGCCAGCAGCTTGTGGAACAGGCTTATCTCTGGAAACACCATATATTTT	CASSLWNRLISGNTIYF
TRBV9	TRBJ1-1	few	.	TGTGCCAGCAGCCCCCAAGGGGGTGCGGTGAAGAACACTGAAGCTTTCTTT	CASSPQGGAVKNTEAFF
TRBV30	TRBJ2-7	.	TRBD2	TGTGCCTGGAGTGTACGCGGGGGGGGACTCTACGAGCAGTACTTC	CAWSVRGGGLYEQYF
TRBV6-1	TRBJ2-3	.	.	TGTGCCAGCAGTGAAGGGGTCAACAGGGAGTTGAATACGCAGTATTTT	CASSEGVNRELNTQYF
TRBV4-2	TRBJ2-7	.	.	TGTGCCAGCAGCCAAGACCCTTCCTCGCGCTACGAGCAGTACTTC	CASSQDPSSRYEQYF
TRBV3-1/TRBV3-2	TRBJ2-3	.	.	TGTGCCAGCAGCCAAGAGAGAGGGAAAGGAGATACGCAGTATTTT	CASSQERGKGDTQYF
TRBV7-9	TRBJ2-5	.	.	TGTGCCAGCAGCTCGAGTATGGAGGGCCAGTACTTC	CASSSSMEGQYF
TRBV27	TRBJ1-2	few	.	TGTGCCAGCAGTTTATCGCGGAGAAACTATGGCTACACCTTC	CASSLSRRNYGYTF
TRBV30	TRBJ1-2	.	.	TGTGCCTGGAGTGCAGGGGCCGGGACAAACCCCTATGGCTACACCTTC	CAWSAGAGTNPYGYTF
TRBV5-4	TRBJ2-1	.	TRBD2	TGTGCCAGCAGCCCGGCTAGCGGCACCTACAATGAGCAGTTCTTC	CASSPASGTYNEQFF
TRBV11-2	TRBJ1-3	.	.	TGTGCCAGCAGCCGCGAAGGAAACACCATATATTTT	CASSREGNTIYF